Listed here are 16 T cell receptor beta chains from one sample, sequenced in a study of T-cell reconstitution after alpha-beta-depleted transplantation in children. Researchers prepared the TCRbeta library using unique molecular identifiers, the study reports. TCRdb reprocessed the PCR reads via MiXCR and lists one record per CDR3 protein. The profile shows hundreds of thousands of distinct CDR3 sequences, roughly 15% of them singletons. The sequences come from PBMCs from the stem cell graft donor, collected from the stem cell graft. All receptors come from a human donor who donated a stem cell graft to a child with acute myeloid leukemia.

This clonotype was observed a handful of times. The chain has TRBV7-2 and TRBJ2-5, with D possibly matching TRBD2 (5 bases). Germline V gives CDR1 SGHTA, CDR2 FQGNSA. Trimming took off 3 bases at V and 5 bases at J, with 13 bases between the two ends. The CDR3 covers 14 residues. The CDR3 is CASSFTGPGETQYF. DNA for the CDR3: TGTGCCAGCAGCTTCACGGGCCCGGGGGAGACCCAGTACTTC.

This clonotype has a count of ten or more. The chain is built from TRBV29-1 and TRBJ2-2, with a tentative D call TRBD1 (5 bases). The CDR3 is 13 residues long. Germline CDR1 SQVTM, CDR2 ANQGSEA. Trimming took off 5 bases at V and 4 bases at J, with 11 bases between the two ends. CDR3 region: CSVLGRVTGELFF. For the CDR3, the DNA is TGCAGCGTTCTGGGGCGCGTCACCGGGGAGCTGTTTTTT.

This clonotype was counted only a few times. The genes are TRBV24-1 and TRBJ2-3, with 7 positions matching TRBD1. This CDR3 contains 19 residues. V shed 4 bases, J shed 2 bases, and the junction held 17 bases outside the gene matches. Germline V gene sequence: CDR1 KGHDR, CDR2 SFDVKD. The DNA for the CDR3 is TGTGCCACCAGTGACCTATCCGGACAGGCCTTCTTTAACACAGATACGCAGTATTTT. Its translation: CATSDLSGQAFFNTDTQYF.

This clonotype showed up just a few times. The gene calls are TRBV24-1 and TRBJ1-5, with 10 bases lining up with TRBD1. In germline, CDR1 is KGHDR, CDR2 SFDVKD. Germline trimming cut 8 bases from V and 6 bases from J; bases unmatched to any gene: 12. The CDR3 sequence is 16 residues long. The CDR3: CATIPPDRGVCQPQHF. DNA of the CDR3: TGTGCCACCATTCCCCCGGACAGGGGGGTTTGTCAGCCCCAGCATTTT.

The chain has TRBV7-2 and TRBJ2-7; 7 bases map to TRBD1. Per the germline V gene, CDR1 is SGHTA and CDR2 is FQGNSA. The V and J ends lost 4 bases and 0 bases, in that order; junction bases with no gene match: 9. CDR3 size: 16 residues. The CDR3 spells CASSSDRASASYEQYF. For the CDR3, the DNA is TGTGCCAGCAGCTCTGACAGGGCCTCCGCCTCCTACGAGCAGTACTTC.

The chain is built from TRBV20-1 and TRBJ1-5; D is undetermined. The V gene's germline CDR1 is DFQATT and CDR2 SNEGSKA (reference sequence). Trimming pared 6 bases from V and 3 bases from J, leaving 15 bases between. The CDR3 is 14 residues long. In DNA, the CDR3 is TGCAGTGCCAAGGGTAGTGGGAACAATCAGCCCCAGCATTTT. Its translation is CSAKGSGNNQPQHF.

In this sample, this clonotype turned up many times. The rearrangement joins TRBV4-2 to TRBJ2-1; D could derive from TRBD1 or TRBD2 (5 bases each). The CDR3 is made up of 17 amino acids. V lost 2 bases, J lost 7 bases, and 21 bases lay in between. CDR1 and CDR2 (germline): LGHNA, YNFKEQ. This chain's CDR3 is CASSQFSYLGPGNEQFF. Here the CDR3 DNA reads TGTGCCAGCAGCCAATTCTCCTATTTGGGGCCGGGAAATGAGCAGTTCTTC.

This clonotype has a handful of counts. V usage is TRBV10-3 and J usage is TRBJ1-5; maybe TRBD1 (5 bases). CDR3 length: 16 residues. Trimming removed 2 bases at V and 9 bases at J, with 20 bases between. CDR1 is ENHRY, CDR2 SYGVKD, per germline. This CDR3 is CAISEENLGDGRPQHF. Here the CDR3 DNA reads TGTGCCATCAGTGAGGAGAATCTCGGGGACGGCCGGCCCCAGCATTTT.

This clonotype has more than one count but fewer than ten. J is TRBJ1-6 and V is TRBV6-1; no clear D gene. The CDR3 length is 17 residues. The germline V gene has CDR1 MNHNS and CDR2 SASEGT. Trimming removed 4 bases at V and 4 bases at J, with 17 bases between. This CDR3 is CASSVRPGRSYNSPLHF. The CDR3 DNA reads as TGTGCCAGCAGTGTCCGGCCGGGGAGATCTTATAATTCACCCCTCCACTTT.

The V and J genes are TRBV7-9 and TRBJ1-4, with D possibly TRBD1 on 5 matching bases. The CDR3 covers 14 residues. V was trimmed by 4 bases and J by 8 bases, leaving 14 bases between them. The germline V gene has CDR1 SEHNR and CDR2 FQNEAQ (reference sequence). CDR3 amino acids: CASSSIAGQEKLFF. For the CDR3, the DNA is TGTGCCAGCAGCTCAATTGCAGGGCAGGAAAAACTGTTTTTT.

Ten or more counts support this clonotype. The chain combines TRBV6-2 or TRBV6-3 with TRBJ2-7; 9 bases are a match to TRBD2. The germline V gene has CDR1 MNHEY and CDR2 SVGEGT. The CDR3 runs 15 residues. The trim removed 6 bases at V and 2 bases at J, leaving 8 bases unmatched. The CDR3: CASSLLAGTTYEQYF. CDR3 bases: TGTGCCAGCAGCCTTCTAGCGGGGACAACCTACGAGCAGTACTTC.

This clonotype was picked up many times. This chain joins TRBV7-2 and TRBJ1-5; D gene uncertain. CDR1 SGHTA and CDR2 FQGNSA come from the germline V gene. The CDR3 is 15 amino acids. Between the trimmed V and J ends, which lost 1 base and 3 bases, there was a span of 10 bases. Written as DNA, the CDR3 is TGTGCCAGCAGCTTAGAAGGGCAGATCAATCAGCCCCAGCATTTT. It yields the protein CASSLEGQINQPQHF.

This clonotype was seen a few times. The gene calls are TRBV20-1 and TRBJ2-1; D ambiguous. V lost 3 bases and J lost 7, with 10 bases in between. The CDR3 runs to 12 residues. Per the germline V gene, CDR1 is DFQATT and CDR2 is SNEGSKA (reference sequence). CDR3 sequence reads: CSASRNWNEQFF. As DNA, the CDR3 is TGCAGTGCTAGTAGGAATTGGAATGAGCAGTTCTTC.

This clonotype was seen at least ten times. This chain connects TRBV5-1 to TRBJ2-7; the D is unclear. The CDR3 is made up of 16 amino acids. The germline V and J ends were trimmed by 0 bases and 1 base, with 14 bases remaining between them. CDR1 is SGHRS and CDR2 is YFSETQ in the germline V gene. The CDR3 DNA is TGCGCCAGCAGCTTGGCCACCGGGTCCCTTTCCTACGAGCAGTACTTC. This sequence encodes CASSLATGSLSYEQYF.

This clonotype was recorded many times. The DNA for the CDR3 is TGCAGTGCTAGAGCGGCAGGCTATAATGAAAAACTGTTTTTT. Translated, it gives CSARAAGYNEKLFF. The genes are TRBV20-1 and TRBJ1-4; D is ambiguous. V lost 1 base to trimming and J lost 4 bases, with 10 bases between them. Germline CDR1 and CDR2: DFQATT and SNEGSKA (reference sequence). The CDR3 covers 14 residues.

V usage is TRBV4-3 and J usage is TRBJ2-3; TRBD2 agrees at 13 bases. Germline values: CDR1 LGHNA, CDR2 YSLEER. Unmatched junction bases numbered 2, after V lost 2 bases and J lost 6 bases. The CDR3 has 15 amino acids. The CDR3 here is CASSQLLAGGDTQYF. CDR3 nucleotide sequence: TGCGCCAGCAGCCAATTACTAGCGGGGGGGGATACGCAGTATTTT.